A selection of T cell receptor beta chains follows, all from one sample in a study of blood T cell repertoires in COVID-19. Sequenced by immunoSEQ multiplex PCR; TCRdb stores in-frame clones only, minus some. The sample lists tens of thousands of clones, approximately 77% occurring once. The material sequenced was peripheral blood. These receptors were collected from a human donor in a cohort sampled during active COVID-19. Each CDR3 is given with its conserved first and last residue. Each record gives: clone size, V gene, D gene, J gene, CDR3 DNA, CDR3 protein. A D gene is named only where the DNA matches it firmly. Clone size is stated in some rows and not others, as once, few, many or a class when expanded.

abundance: NA
v_gene: TRBV28
d_gene: NA
j_gene: TRBJ2-1
CDR3nt: TGTGCCAGCAGCCCACCCTCGGGGGTGGAGTTCTTC
CDR3aa: CASSPPSGVEFF

abundance: few
v_gene: TRBV7-6
d_gene: NA
j_gene: TRBJ2-7
CDR3nt: TGTGCCAGCAGCGCCGCGGGATACGAGCAGTACTTC
CDR3aa: CASSAAGYEQYF

abundance: NA
v_gene: TRBV9
d_gene: NA
j_gene: TRBJ1-1
CDR3nt: TGTGCCAGCAGCGTCCTAATGAACACTGAAGCTTTCTTT
CDR3aa: CASSVLMNTEAFF

abundance: NA
v_gene: TRBV19
d_gene: NA
j_gene: TRBJ1-5
CDR3nt: TGTGCCAGTAGTATAAAGGGGTTTAGCAATCAGCCCCAGCATTTT
CDR3aa: CASSIKGFSNQPQHF

abundance: NA
v_gene: TRBV28
d_gene: NA
j_gene: TRBJ1-5
CDR3nt: TGTGCCGGACGTAGTCGGGGGTTAGGGCCCCAGCATTTT
CDR3aa: CAGRSRGLGPQHF

abundance: NA
v_gene: TRBV4-1
d_gene: NA
j_gene: TRBJ2-3
CDR3nt: TGCGCCAGCAGCCAAGGGATCGCTAGCGCAGCAGATACGCAGTATTTT
CDR3aa: CASSQGIASAADTQYF

abundance: NA
v_gene: TRBV6-5
d_gene: TRBD2
j_gene: TRBJ2-3
CDR3nt: TGTGCCAGCTCACCGAAGGGGAGGGGTCCAGATACGCAGTATTTT
CDR3aa: CASSPKGRGPDTQYF

abundance: NA
v_gene: TRBV12-3/TRBV12-4
d_gene: NA
j_gene: TRBJ1-2
CDR3nt: TGTGCCAGCGGGGGCCTCGGGTATGGCTACACCTTC
CDR3aa: CASGGLGYGYTF

abundance: NA
v_gene: TRBV5-5
d_gene: TRBD1
j_gene: TRBJ1-1
CDR3nt: TGTGCCAGCAGCAGAGGGACAGGGGGCGATCCTTTCTTT
CDR3aa: CASSRGTGGDPFF

abundance: many
v_gene: TRBV4-2
d_gene: TRBD1
j_gene: TRBJ2-7
CDR3nt: TGTGCCAGCAGCCAAGCGGATTTAGGGACAGGGGGCATCTACGAGCAGTACTTC
CDR3aa: CASSQADLGTGGIYEQYF

abundance: NA
v_gene: TRBV2
d_gene: NA
j_gene: TRBJ2-2
CDR3nt: TGTGCCAGCAGCAAAGAGTACGTCGCCGGGGAGCTGTTTTTT
CDR3aa: CASSKEYVAGELFF

abundance: NA
v_gene: TRBV19
d_gene: NA
j_gene: TRBJ2-6
CDR3nt: TGTGCCAGTACGATGGGGGGTGGGCACTCTGGGGCCAACGTCCTGACTTTC
CDR3aa: CASTMGGGHSGANVLTF

abundance: NA
v_gene: TRBV10-3
d_gene: NA
j_gene: TRBJ1-3
CDR3nt: TGTGCCATCAGTTCCCCTAGCTCTGGAAACACCATATATTTT
CDR3aa: CAISSPSSGNTIYF

abundance: NA
v_gene: TRBV2
d_gene: TRBD2
j_gene: TRBJ2-1
CDR3nt: TGTGCCAGCAGGGGACTAGCGGGAGCCAATGAGCAGTTCTTC
CDR3aa: CASRGLAGANEQFF

abundance: NA
v_gene: TRBV6-1
d_gene: NA
j_gene: TRBJ2-5
CDR3nt: TGTGCCAGCAGTGAAGCACCGGTGACTGTCGAGACCCAGTACTTC
CDR3aa: CASSEAPVTVETQYF

abundance: NA
v_gene: TRBV4-1
d_gene: NA
j_gene: TRBJ2-3
CDR3nt: TGCGCCAGCAGCCAAGAGGCGGCTTCTAGCACAGATACGCAGTATTTT
CDR3aa: CASSQEAASSTDTQYF

abundance: NA
v_gene: TRBV9
d_gene: NA
j_gene: TRBJ1-1
CDR3nt: TGTGCCAGCAGCGTAGGATCAGGGCCGACCACTGAAGCTTTCTTT
CDR3aa: CASSVGSGPTTEAFF

abundance: NA
v_gene: TRBV10-1
d_gene: NA
j_gene: TRBJ1-2
CDR3nt: TGCGCCAGCAGTGAGGCAGGAAACTATGGCTACACCTTC
CDR3aa: CASSEAGNYGYTF

abundance: NA
v_gene: TRBV5-1
d_gene: NA
j_gene: TRBJ1-1
CDR3nt: TGCGCCAGCAGCTTGGCCGGTAGGGGCGGCACTGAAGCTTTCTTT
CDR3aa: CASSLAGRGGTEAFF

abundance: once
v_gene: TRBV19
d_gene: TRBD1
j_gene: TRBJ2-5
CDR3nt: TGTGCCAGTAGTACAGGGGGAGAGACCCAGTACTTC
CDR3aa: CASSTGGETQYF